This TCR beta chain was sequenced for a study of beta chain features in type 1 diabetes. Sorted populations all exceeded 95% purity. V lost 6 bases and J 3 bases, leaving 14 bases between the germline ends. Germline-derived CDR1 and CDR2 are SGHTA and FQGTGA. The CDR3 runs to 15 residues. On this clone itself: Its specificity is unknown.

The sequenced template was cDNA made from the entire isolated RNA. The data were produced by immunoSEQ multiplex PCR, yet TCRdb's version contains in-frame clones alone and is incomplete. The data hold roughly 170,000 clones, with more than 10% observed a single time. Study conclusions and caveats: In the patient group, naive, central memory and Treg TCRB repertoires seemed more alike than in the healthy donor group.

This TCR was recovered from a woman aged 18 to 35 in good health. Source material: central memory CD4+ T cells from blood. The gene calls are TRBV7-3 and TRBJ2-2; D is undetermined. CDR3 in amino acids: CASSFAALDTGELFF. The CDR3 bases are TGTGCCAGCAGTTTCGCAGCGCTCGACACCGGGGAGCTGTTTTTT.